At least ten counts were recorded for the clone carrying this T cell receptor (beta chain). The source of the sample is a study of blood T cell repertoires in COVID-19. Study-wide context: Italy, Spain and the United States were the sources of the convalescent and acute COVID-19 samples.

The protocol was immunoSEQ multiplex PCR, while the TCRdb copy is restricted to in-frame clones and leaves out a portion. The top ten hold less than 20% of the sample, which has over 200,000 clones, under 90% seen once. The CDR3 consists of 11 residues. Trimming pared 1 base from V and 9 bases from J, leaving 9 bases between. Per the germline V gene, CDR1 is GTSNPN and CDR2 is SVGIG (reference sequence). The receptor's source is a woman older than 75 with active or convalescent COVID-19. V usage is TRBV30 and J usage is TRBJ1-1, with D uncertain. Material: peripheral blood. The CDR3 nucleotides are TGTGCCTGGAGTGGCGGGATCCAAGCTTTCTTT. Its protein product is CAWSGGIQAFF.